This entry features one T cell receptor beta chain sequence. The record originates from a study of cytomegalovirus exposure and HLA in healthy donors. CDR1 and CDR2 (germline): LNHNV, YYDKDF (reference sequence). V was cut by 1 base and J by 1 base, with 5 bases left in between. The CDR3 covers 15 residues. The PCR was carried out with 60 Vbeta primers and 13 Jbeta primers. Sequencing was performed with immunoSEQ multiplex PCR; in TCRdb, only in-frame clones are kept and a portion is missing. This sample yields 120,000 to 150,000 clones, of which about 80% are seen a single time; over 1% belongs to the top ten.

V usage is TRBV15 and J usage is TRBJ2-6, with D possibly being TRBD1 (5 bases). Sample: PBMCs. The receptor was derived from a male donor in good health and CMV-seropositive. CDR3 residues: CATSRGTSGANVLTF. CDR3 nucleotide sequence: TGTGCCACCAGCAGAGGGACATCTGGGGCCAACGTCCTGACTTTC.